The 30 T cell receptor beta chains below come from one sample, sequenced in a study of CD4 and CD8 cells across lung adenocarcinoma regions. TCRdb ran MiXCR on the PCR reads and lists one entry per CDR3 protein. The data hold about 7,700 distinct CDR3 sequences, with approximately 45% observed a single time. The sample consisted of CD4+ T cells from the margin of a lung tumor. The receptors were sampled from a male donor with lung adenocarcinoma. The CD4 and CD8 labels of this study may be unreliable.

A note on this clonotype: The germline gene is not matched at one end of the junction; a read error may be the cause. V and J are TRBV10-3 and TRBJ2-4; D may be TRBD1 or TRBD2 (5 bases each). Germline V gene data show CDR1 as ENHRY and CDR2 as SYGVKD. This CDR3 has 13 amino acids. CDR3 nucleotide sequence: TGTGCCACGGGGCTGTACGCCACAGACATGCAGTACTTC. Translated: CATGLYATDMQYF.

This clonotype appeared a few times. This chain uses TRBV6-5 with TRBJ1-6; D remains ambiguous. The V end lost 4 bases, the J end lost 3 bases, and 7 bases lay between the germline ends. This CDR3 has 14 residues. Germline V CDR1 and CDR2: MNHEY, SVGAGI. DNA for the CDR3: TGTGCCAGCAGTTTCAGCAACTATAATTCACCCCTCCACTTT. It codes for CASSFSNYNSPLHF.

This clonotype was observed at least ten times. The chain employs TRBV11-1 and TRBJ2-7; no clear D gene. With 5 bases removed from V and 0 bases from J, the gap between germline ends came to 5 bases. The CDR3 consists of 12 residues. From germline, CDR1 is SGHAT and CDR2 FQDESV (reference sequence). The CDR3: CASSAHSYEQYF. The DNA of the CDR3 is TGTGCCAGCAGCGCACACTCCTACGAGCAGTACTTC.

By proportion, this clonotype is large (0.1 to 1%). The J gene is TRBJ2-7, the V gene TRBV27, with D possibly being TRBD2 (5 bases). V lost 5 bases and J lost 0, with 11 bases in between. The CDR3 consists of 14 residues. Looked up from germline, CDR1 is MNHEY and CDR2 is SMNVEV (reference sequence). The CDR3 DNA is TGTGCCAGCAGTCGGACGGGAAGCTCCTACGAGCAGTACTTC. It codes for CASSRTGSSYEQYF.

This clonotype was counted at least ten times. The rearrangement uses TRBV6-1 and TRBJ2-3; 9 bases agree with TRBD2. This CDR3 comprises 16 residues. V dropped 3 bases and J dropped 3; count of bases not matched to a gene: 7. CDR1 and CDR2 from the germline V gene are MNHNS and SASEGT. This CDR3 reads CASSEVAGGGTDTQYF. In DNA, the CDR3 is TGTGCCAGCAGTGAGGTCGCGGGGGGGGGAACAGATACGCAGTATTTT.

This clonotype was detected many times. The V gene is TRBV12-3 or TRBV12-4, the J gene TRBJ2-1; D is ambiguous. Trimming shortened V by 3 bases and J by 9 bases, and 12 bases separated the two germline ends. The CDR3 totals 13 residues. In DNA form, the CDR3 reads TGTGCCAGCAGTTTTCTAACGAGAGGTGAGCAGTTCTTC. Its protein product is CASSFLTRGEQFF.

This chain links TRBV6-1 with TRBJ2-2, with TRBD2 matching 7 bases. Germline CDR1 and CDR2: MNHNS and SASEGT. This CDR3 is built from 21 residues. Trimming at V came to 0 bases and at J to 16 bases, leaving 32 bases not matched to a gene. The CDR3 DNA sequence: TGTGCCAGCAGTGAAGCAGGAGTAAGGCTAGCGGAGGCCCGGAACACCGGTAAGCAGTTTTTT. Translation: CASSEAGVRLAEARNTGKQFF.

This clonotype was seen at least ten times. The V and J genes are TRBV6-1 and TRBJ2-1; 7 bases agree with TRBD2. Germline CDR1 reads MNHNS; CDR2 reads SASEGT. V gave up 6 bases and J gave up 5 bases; unmatched junction bases: 10. The CDR3 length is 15 residues. CDR3 loop: CASSFGLEGNNEQFF. CDR3 nucleotides: TGTGCCAGCAGCTTTGGACTAGAGGGGAACAATGAGCAGTTCTTC.

This clonotype ranks as medium-sized. The chain links TRBV6-5 to TRBJ2-2; D gene ambiguous. Between the trimmed V and J ends, which lost 4 bases and 7 bases, there was a span of 19 bases. Germline V gene sequence: CDR1 MNHEY, CDR2 SVGAGI. This CDR3 is 16 amino acids long. CDR3 nucleotides: TGTGCCAGCAGTTCGTTTTTCGACAAACTCGGCGGGGAGCTGTTTTTT. This translates into CASSSFFDKLGGELFF.

By proportion, this clonotype is medium-sized. This rearrangement joins TRBV6-5 to TRBJ2-1; 8 nucleotides agree with TRBD2. The V segment lost 6 bases and the J segment 2 bases; nucleotides outside the gene matches: 6. The CDR3 sequence is 15 residues long. Germline CDR1 and CDR2: MNHEY and SVGAGI. The CDR3 coding sequence is TGTGCCAGCAGACCTTCAGCGGGAGCCTACAATGAGCAGTTCTTC. This sequence encodes CASRPSAGAYNEQFF.

This clonotype is deemed medium-sized. V is TRBV27 and J is TRBJ2-1; 9 bases map to TRBD2. Gene TRBJ2-7 matches the end of the DNA better, so the J call may be wrong. The CDR3 has 15 residues. Germline V gene data show CDR1 as MNHEY and CDR2 as SMNVEV (reference sequence). CDR3 coding DNA: TGTGCCAGCAGTTTACTTAGCGGGAGTGGGAGAGAGCAGTACTTC. This translates into CASSLLSGSGREQYF.

Many counts were recorded for this clonotype. The CDR3 here is CASSYLGQGREQYF. CDR3 DNA sequence: TGTGCCAGCAGTTACCTAGGACAGGGGCGCGAGCAGTACTTC. This chain uses TRBV6-5 with TRBJ2-1; 9 nucleotides agree with TRBD1. The J call may be faulty, since TRBJ2-7 better matches the DNA end. Germline assignment: CDR1 MNHEY and CDR2 SVGAGI. The CDR3 runs to 14 residues.

V and J are TRBV7-8 and TRBJ2-3; TRBD2 matches 8 bases. The V gene's germline CDR1 is SGHVS and CDR2 FQNEAQ. The ends lost 3 bases at V and 2 bases at J; junction bases unmatched: 4. The CDR3 has 15 residues. The CDR3 sequence is CASSFPRGVTDTQYF. The CDR3 DNA is TGTGCCAGCAGCTTTCCGCGGGGGGTCACAGATACGCAGTATTTT.

There are many counts of this clonotype. The rearrangement joins TRBV6-4 to TRBJ2-6; D uncertain. The CDR3 spans 14 residues. V dropped 3 bases and J dropped 1 base, with 4 bases sitting between them. CDR1 is MRHNA, CDR2 SNTAGT, per germline. For the CDR3, the DNA is TGTGCCAGCAGTGAGGTATCTGGGGCCAACGTCCTGACTTTC. It is translated as CASSEVSGANVLTF.

This clonotype has ten or more counts. The V gene is TRBV6-1, the J gene TRBJ2-1; 7 positions match TRBD2. The J call may be mistaken, given a closer DNA end match to TRBJ2-7. The CDR3 totals 13 residues. Germline V gives CDR1 MNHNS, CDR2 SASEGT. CDR3 in DNA: TGTGCCAGCAGTGAACAGACGGGAGGCGGGCAGTACTTC. Its protein product is CASSEQTGGGQYF.

This clonotype was seen a handful of times. The chain combines TRBV5-4 with TRBJ2-5; TRBD1 aligns across 9 bases. V shed 4 bases and J 3 bases; nucleotides not matched to a gene: 1. This CDR3 is 13 amino acids long. Germline CDR1 reads SGHNT; CDR2 reads YYREEE (reference sequence). The CDR3 reads CASSRDREETQYF. CDR3 nucleotide sequence: TGTGCCAGCAGCCGGGACAGGGAAGAGACCCAGTACTTC.

This clonotype has at least ten counts. The V and J genes are TRBV12-3 or TRBV12-4 and TRBJ2-4, with D unclear. The V end was cut by 5 bases, the J end by 4 bases, with 6 bases between. The CDR3 length is 12 residues. The CDR3 sequence is CASSVQKNIQYF. In DNA, the CDR3 is TGTGCCAGCAGTGTACAAAAAAACATTCAGTACTTC.

This clonotype has ten or more counts. This rearrangement joins TRBV7-2 to TRBJ2-1, with D maybe TRBD1 (6 bases). This CDR3 has 13 residues. The germline V gene has CDR1 SGHTA and CDR2 FQGNSA. The V end was cut by 2 bases, the J end by 9 bases, with 11 bases between. The CDR3 loop is CASSLILGGEQFF. The DNA for the CDR3 is TGTGCCAGCAGCTTAATCTTAGGGGGTGAGCAGTTCTTC. The variable domain in full, with the rest retrieved from reference TRBV7-2 and TRBJ2-1, is GAGVSQSPSNKVTEKGKDVELRCDPISGHTALYWYRQSLGQGLEFLIYFQGNSAPDKSGLPSDRFSAERTGGSVSTLTIQRTQQEDSAVYLCASSLILGGEQFFGPGTRLTVL.

This clonotype was counted at least ten times. The chain recombines TRBV27 with TRBJ2-1, with 7 positions matching TRBD2. The tail of the sequence fits TRBJ2-7 better, so the J call may be wrong. The CDR3 loop spans 15 amino acids. Per germline, CDR1 MNHEY and CDR2 SMNVEV (reference sequence). The CDR3 reads CASRPSGSGAYEQYF. The CDR3 bases are TGTGCCAGCCGACCTAGCGGCTCCGGGGCCTACGAGCAGTACTTC.

This clonotype is medium-sized (0.01 to 0.1%) by share. The J gene is TRBJ2-2, the V gene TRBV10-1; the match to TRBD2 covers 16 bases. From germline, CDR1 is WNHNN and CDR2 SYGVQD (reference sequence). The CDR3 runs to 20 residues. Germline trimming cut 0 bases from V and 2 bases from J; bases unmatched to any gene: 6. The CDR3 DNA reads as TGCGCCAGCAGTGAGTCCTCGGGACTAGCGGGAGGGCCTAACACCGGGGAGCTGTTTTTT. Translated: CASSESSGLAGGPNTGELFF.

A remark on this clonotype: Its ends do not fully match the called genes, so a read error is possible. The J gene is TRBJ2-3, the V gene TRBV27; 8 bases align to TRBD2. This CDR3 has 19 amino acids. Germline V lookup: CDR1 MNHEY, CDR2 SMNVEV (reference sequence). CDR3 nucleotides: TGTGCCAGCAGAGCCACGGGGGTAGCGGGACACTCTAGCACAGATACGCAGTATTTC. Translation: CASRATGVAGHSSTDTQYF.

The chain uses TRBV6-2 or TRBV6-3 and TRBJ2-3; the D is unclear. The J call is doubtful: the DNA matches TRBJ2-7 better. The CDR3 has 14 residues. Germline CDR1 is MNHEY and CDR2 is SVGEGT. CDR3 bases: TGTGCCAGCAGTTACGAGGACGGACCCTACGAGCAGTACTTC. As protein: CASSYEDGPYEQYF.

Sample share makes this clonotype medium-sized. The chain links TRBV6-5 to TRBJ2-4; D remains ambiguous. Trimming stripped 6 bases from V and 0 bases from J, with 9 bases between. Per germline, CDR1 MNHEY and CDR2 SVGAGI. The CDR3 sequence is 14 residues long. The CDR3 nucleotides read TGTGCCAGCAGACAGAGTTTAGCCAAAAACATTCAGTACTTC. Protein sequence: CASRQSLAKNIQYF.

On this clonotype itself: Without the conserved terminal phenylalanine or tryptophan, this CDR3 likely stems from a read error. Because the CDR3's place on the DNA is in doubt, the DNA is left out and the CDR3 is given as listed by TCRdb. The J gene is TRBJ2-1, the V gene TRBV6-1; TRBD2 is the table's D call and was not checked against the DNA. Both ends counted, the CDR3 spans 8 residues. Germline V gives CDR1 MNHNS, CDR2 SASEGT. CDR3 sequence: CASSETSG.

This sequence joins TRBV7-6 and TRBJ2-3, with no clear D. In germline, CDR1 is SGHVS, CDR2 FNYEAQ. The CDR3 length is 14 residues. Deletions cut 2 bases from V and 2 bases from J, with 8 bases between. The CDR3 DNA is TGTGCCAGCAGCTTAAGCCAGATCACAGATACGCAGTATTTT. This gives the protein CASSLSQITDTQYF. Full variable domain (remainder filled in from reference TRBV7-6 and TRBJ2-3): GAGVSQSPRYKVTKRGQDVALRCDPISGHVSLYWYRQALGQGPEFLTYFNYEAQQDKSGLPNDRFSAERPEGSISTLTIQRTEQRDSAMYRCASSLSQITDTQYFGPGTRLTVL.

By sample share, this clonotype is medium-sized (0.01 to 0.1%). The V and J genes are TRBV6-1 and TRBJ2-3, with D possibly called TRBD1 or TRBD2 (5 bases each). CDR3 length equals 16 residues. V shed 3 bases and J shed 4 bases, with 17 bases lying between them. From germline, CDR1 is MNHNS and CDR2 SASEGT. The CDR3 bases are TGTGCCAGCAGTGACACCCGGGACGGGCGCCCAGATACGCAGTATTTT. The encoded protein is CASSDTRDGRPDTQYF.

This clonotype came up many times. This rearrangement joins TRBV9 to TRBJ2-3; a weak D match, TRBD2 (6 bases). CDR1 and CDR2 from the germline V gene are SGDLS and YYNGEE. Trimming left V 0 bases short and J 4 bases short, with 12 bases between. This CDR3 is 15 amino acids long. Written as DNA, the CDR3 is TGTGCCAGCAGCGTAGTCGGGAGAGTAGCAGATACGCAGTATTTT. Residues: CASSVVGRVADTQYF.

The chain has TRBV6-2 or TRBV6-3 and TRBJ2-5; 8 nucleotides align to TRBD1. The CDR3 totals 16 residues. Germline CDR1 is MNHEY and CDR2 is SVGEGT. V gave up 0 bases and J gave up 6 bases; unmatched junction bases: 9. CDR3 DNA: TGTGCCAGCAGTTACTCGTCATCGGACAGGGAAAAGACCCAGTACTTC. Amino acids: CASSYSSSDREKTQYF.

This clonotype was found many times. The chain recombines TRBV6-1 with TRBJ1-2, with a tentative D call TRBD1 (6 bases). The CDR3 totals 9 residues. The V gene's germline CDR1 is MNHNS and CDR2 SASEGT. This chain's CDR3 is CVGGGGYTF. The CDR3, as DNA: TGTGTCGGGGGGGGCGGCTACACCTTC.

This clonotype was recorded at least ten times. The V call is TRBV6-1, the J call TRBJ2-1; TRBD2 matches 13 bases. V trimming: 5 bases; J trimming: 9 bases; junction bases outside the gene matches: 7. Germline V gene sequence: CDR1 MNHNS, CDR2 SASEGT. The CDR3 has 15 residues. CDR3 nucleotides: TGTGCCAGCAGTCCTGGACTAGCGGGAGTGATTGAGCAGTTCTTC. It yields the protein CASSPGLAGVIEQFF.